This T cell receptor beta chain derives from a study of cytomegalovirus exposure and HLA in healthy donors. Across the study: Earlier work reported approximately 110 million unique TCR beta sequences from about 180 million T cells. Study-level points and caveats: Cytomegalovirus association was listed for 150 to 200 TCR beta chains. When analyzed later, a missense DCLRE1C variant was found to be linked to TCR beta V- and J-gene trimming. It was reported that the classifier diagnosed cytomegalovirus status with high specificity and sensitivity in both the original and validation cohorts.

PCR amplification relied on 60 Vbeta primers (plus 13 Jbeta primers). Profiling relied on immunoSEQ multiplex PCR, and the TCRdb table lists in-frame clones only, not all of them. The sample gives 90,000 to 120,000 clones, approximately 76% of which show up once; approximately 2% is in the top ten. This clone came up a few times. Its antigen is currently unknown. The CDR3 contains 13 residues. Germline V gene data show CDR1 as LNHDA and CDR2 as SQIVND (reference sequence). The ends were cut back, 5 bases at V and 4 bases at J, with 11 bases in the middle. The gene calls are TRBV19 and TRBJ1-2, with D tentatively TRBD1 (6 bases). The sample was PBMCs. The TCR was taken from a man in his late teens or twenties in good health and CMV-seronegative. CDR3 loop: CASSPDRSYGYTF. CDR3 sequence (DNA): TGTGCCAGTAGTCCCGACAGGTCCTATGGCTACACCTTC.